This T cell receptor beta chain was profiled in a study of T-cell reconstitution after alpha-beta-depleted transplantation in children. During its preparation, the TCRbeta library received unique molecular identifiers. TCRdb analysed the PCR reads with MiXCR anew, one entry per CDR3 protein. The data show nearly 550,000 distinct CDR3 sequences, with roughly 18% seen just once and 3% to 3.5% held by the top ten. V was pared by 8 bases and J by 2 bases, with 8 bases of the junction left unmatched. The germline CDR1 and CDR2 sequences are SNHLY and FYNNEI. CDR3 length: 15 residues. This rearrangement joins TRBV2 to TRBJ2-3, with 9 positions matching TRBD2. This TCR was sampled from a human donor who donated a stem cell graft to a child with acute lymphoblastic leukemia. The material sequenced was PBMCs from the stem cell graft donor, taken from the stem cell graft. This CDR3 is CASGRTSAYTDTQYF. CDR3 sequence (DNA): TGTGCCAGCGGGAGGACTAGCGCTTACACAGATACGCAGTATTTT.